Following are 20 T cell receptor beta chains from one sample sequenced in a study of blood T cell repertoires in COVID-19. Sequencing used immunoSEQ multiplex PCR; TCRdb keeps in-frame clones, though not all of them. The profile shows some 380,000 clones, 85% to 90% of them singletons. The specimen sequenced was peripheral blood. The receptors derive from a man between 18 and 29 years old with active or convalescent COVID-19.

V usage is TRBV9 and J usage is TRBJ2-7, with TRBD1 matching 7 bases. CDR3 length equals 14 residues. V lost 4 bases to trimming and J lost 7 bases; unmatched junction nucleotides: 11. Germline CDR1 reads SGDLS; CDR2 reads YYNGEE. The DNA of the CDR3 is TGTGCCAGCAGCAAAGGGGGCTCTTTTGGGGAGCAGTACTTC. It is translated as CASSKGGSFGEQYF.

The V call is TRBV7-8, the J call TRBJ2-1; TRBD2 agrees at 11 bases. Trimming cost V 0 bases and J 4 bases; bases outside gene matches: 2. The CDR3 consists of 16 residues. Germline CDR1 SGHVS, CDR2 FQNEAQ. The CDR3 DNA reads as TGTGCCAGCAGCTTAGCGGGACTAGCGGCATACAATGAGCAGTTCTTC. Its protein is CASSLAGLAAYNEQFF. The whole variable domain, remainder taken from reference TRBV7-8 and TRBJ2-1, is GAGVSQSPRYKVAKRGQDVALRCDPISGHVSLFWYQQALGQGPEFLTYFQNEAQLDKSGLPSDRFFAERPEGSVSTLKIQRTQQEDSAVYLCASSLAGLAAYNEQFFGPGTRLTVL.

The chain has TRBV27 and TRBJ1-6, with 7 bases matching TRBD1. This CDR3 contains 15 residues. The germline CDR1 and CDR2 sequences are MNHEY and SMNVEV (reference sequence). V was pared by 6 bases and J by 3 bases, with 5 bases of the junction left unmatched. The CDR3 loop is CASRFPGGYNSPLHF. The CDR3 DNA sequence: TGTGCCAGCAGATTTCCAGGGGGCTATAATTCACCCCTCCACTTT.

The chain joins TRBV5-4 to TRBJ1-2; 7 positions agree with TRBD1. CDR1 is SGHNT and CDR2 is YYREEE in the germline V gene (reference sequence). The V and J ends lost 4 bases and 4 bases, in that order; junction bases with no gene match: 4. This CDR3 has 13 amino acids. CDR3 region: CASSAQGGYGYTF. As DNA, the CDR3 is TGTGCCAGCAGCGCCCAGGGGGGCTATGGCTACACCTTC.

CDR3 nucleotides: TGTGCCAGCAGCTTAGATGGGGGAGGGGGGACTGAAGCTTTCTTT. This codes for CASSLDGGGGTEAFF. The V gene is TRBV11-2, the J gene TRBJ1-1; D perhaps matches TRBD1 (6 bases). Deletions cut 0 bases from V and 5 bases from J, with 13 bases between. The germline V gene has CDR1 SGHAT and CDR2 FQNNGV. The CDR3 totals 15 residues.

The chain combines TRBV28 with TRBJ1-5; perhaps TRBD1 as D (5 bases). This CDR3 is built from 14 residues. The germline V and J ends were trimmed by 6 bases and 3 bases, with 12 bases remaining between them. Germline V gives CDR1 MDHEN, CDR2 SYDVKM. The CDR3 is CASSLTEANQPQHF. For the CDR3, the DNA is TGTGCCAGCAGCCTGACAGAGGCCAATCAGCCCCAGCATTTT.

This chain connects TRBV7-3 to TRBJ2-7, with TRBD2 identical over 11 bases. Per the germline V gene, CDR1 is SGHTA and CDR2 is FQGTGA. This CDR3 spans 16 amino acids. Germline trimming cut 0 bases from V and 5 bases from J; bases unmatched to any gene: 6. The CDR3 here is CASSLTPTSGSHEQYF. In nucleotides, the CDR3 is TGTGCCAGCAGCTTAACCCCCACTAGCGGGAGCCACGAGCAGTACTTC.

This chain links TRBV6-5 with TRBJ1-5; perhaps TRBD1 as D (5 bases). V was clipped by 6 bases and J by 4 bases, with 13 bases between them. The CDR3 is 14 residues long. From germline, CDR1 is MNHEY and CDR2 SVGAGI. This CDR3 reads CASSRVVGNQPQHF. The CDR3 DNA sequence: TGTGCCAGCAGCAGGGTGGTGGGGAATCAGCCCCAGCATTTT.

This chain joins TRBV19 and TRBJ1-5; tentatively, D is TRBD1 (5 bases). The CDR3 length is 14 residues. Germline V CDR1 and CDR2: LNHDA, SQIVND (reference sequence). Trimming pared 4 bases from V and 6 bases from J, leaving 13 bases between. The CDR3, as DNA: TGTGCCAGTAGTAGGGGGGGTCGGGGTCAGCCCCAGCATTTT. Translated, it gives CASSRGGRGQPQHF. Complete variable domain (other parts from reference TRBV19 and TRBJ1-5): DGGITQSPKYLFRKEGQNVTLSCEQNLNHDAMYWYRQDPGQGLRLIYYSQIVNDFQKGDIAEGYSVSREKKESFPLTVTSAQKNPTAFYLCASSRGGRGQPQHFGDGTRLSIL.

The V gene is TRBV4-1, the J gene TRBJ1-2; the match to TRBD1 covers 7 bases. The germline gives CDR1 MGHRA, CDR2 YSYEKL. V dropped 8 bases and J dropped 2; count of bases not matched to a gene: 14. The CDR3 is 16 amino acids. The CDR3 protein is CASAPLGQDINYGYTF. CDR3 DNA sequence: TGCGCCAGCGCACCTCTTGGACAGGACATCAACTATGGCTACACCTTC.

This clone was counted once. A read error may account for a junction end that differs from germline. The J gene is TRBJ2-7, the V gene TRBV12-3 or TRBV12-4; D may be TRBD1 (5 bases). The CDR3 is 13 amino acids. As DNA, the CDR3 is TGTACCAGCAGTTTAGACAGATCCTACGAGCAGTACTTC. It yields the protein CTSSLDRSYEQYF.

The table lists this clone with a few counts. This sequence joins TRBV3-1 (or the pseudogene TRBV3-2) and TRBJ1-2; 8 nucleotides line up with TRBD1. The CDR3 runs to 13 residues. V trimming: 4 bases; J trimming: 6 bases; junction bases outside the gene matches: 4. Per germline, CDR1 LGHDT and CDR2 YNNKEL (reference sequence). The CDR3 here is CASSRQGADGYTF. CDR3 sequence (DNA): TGTGCCAGCAGCCGGCAGGGGGCAGATGGCTACACCTTC.

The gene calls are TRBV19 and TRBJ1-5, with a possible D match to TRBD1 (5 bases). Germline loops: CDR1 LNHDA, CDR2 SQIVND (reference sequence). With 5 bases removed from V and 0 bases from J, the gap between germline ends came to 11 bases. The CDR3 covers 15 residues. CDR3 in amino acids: CASSPDIHSNQPQHF. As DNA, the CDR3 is TGTGCCAGTAGTCCGGACATTCATAGCAATCAGCCCCAGCATTTT.

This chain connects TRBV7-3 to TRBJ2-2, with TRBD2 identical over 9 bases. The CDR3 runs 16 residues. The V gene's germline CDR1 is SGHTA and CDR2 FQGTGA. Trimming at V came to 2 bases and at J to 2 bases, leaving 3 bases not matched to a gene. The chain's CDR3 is CASSLGGRVNTGELFF. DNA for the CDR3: TGTGCCAGCAGCTTAGGCGGGAGGGTAAACACCGGGGAGCTGTTTTTT.

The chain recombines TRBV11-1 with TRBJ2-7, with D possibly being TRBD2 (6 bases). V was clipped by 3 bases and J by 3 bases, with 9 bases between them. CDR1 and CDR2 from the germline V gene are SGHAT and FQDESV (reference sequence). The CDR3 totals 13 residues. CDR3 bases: TGTGCCAGCAGCTTCGACGGGAGCTACGAGCAGTACTTC. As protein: CASSFDGSYEQYF.

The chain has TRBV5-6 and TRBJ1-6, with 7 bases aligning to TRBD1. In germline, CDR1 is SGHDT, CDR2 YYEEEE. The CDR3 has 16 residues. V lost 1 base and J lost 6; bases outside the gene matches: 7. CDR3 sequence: CASSLSQGVINSPLHF. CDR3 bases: TGTGCCAGCAGCTTGTCCCAGGGGGTTATTAATTCACCCCTCCACTTT.

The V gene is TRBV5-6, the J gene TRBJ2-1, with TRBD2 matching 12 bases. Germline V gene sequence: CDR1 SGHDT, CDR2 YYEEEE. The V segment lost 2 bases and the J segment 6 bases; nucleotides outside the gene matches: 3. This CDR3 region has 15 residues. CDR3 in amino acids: CASSLRGLAGNEQFF. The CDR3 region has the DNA TGTGCCAGCAGCTTACGGGGACTAGCGGGCAATGAGCAGTTCTTC.

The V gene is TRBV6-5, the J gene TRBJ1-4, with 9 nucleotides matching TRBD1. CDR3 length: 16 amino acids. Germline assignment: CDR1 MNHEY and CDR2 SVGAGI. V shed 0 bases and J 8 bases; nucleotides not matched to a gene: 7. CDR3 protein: CASSYSRGTGNEKLFF. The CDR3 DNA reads TGTGCCAGCAGTTACTCTAGAGGGACAGGGAACGAAAAACTGTTTTTT.

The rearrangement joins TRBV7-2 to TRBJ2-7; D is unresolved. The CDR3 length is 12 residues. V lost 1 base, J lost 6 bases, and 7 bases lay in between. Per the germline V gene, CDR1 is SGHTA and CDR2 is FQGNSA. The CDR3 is CASSLVGSEQYF. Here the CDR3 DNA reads TGTGCCAGCAGCTTAGTCGGTAGCGAGCAGTACTTC.

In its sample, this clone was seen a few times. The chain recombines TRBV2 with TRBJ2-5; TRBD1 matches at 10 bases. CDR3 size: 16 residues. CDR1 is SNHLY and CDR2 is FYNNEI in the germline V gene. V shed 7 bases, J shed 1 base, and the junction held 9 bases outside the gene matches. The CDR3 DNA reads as TGTGCCAGCACCCTCCCGGGACAGGGGCCCCAAGAGACCCAGTACTTC. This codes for CASTLPGQGPQETQYF.